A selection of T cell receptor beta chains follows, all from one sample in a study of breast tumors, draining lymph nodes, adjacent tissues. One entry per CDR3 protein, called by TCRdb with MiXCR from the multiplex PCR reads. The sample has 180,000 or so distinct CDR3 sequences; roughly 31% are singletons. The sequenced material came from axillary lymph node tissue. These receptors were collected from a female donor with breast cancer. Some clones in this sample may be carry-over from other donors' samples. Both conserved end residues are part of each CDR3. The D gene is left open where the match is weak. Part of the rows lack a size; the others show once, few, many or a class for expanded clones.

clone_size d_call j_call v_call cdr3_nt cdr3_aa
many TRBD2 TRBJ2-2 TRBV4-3 TGCGCCAGCAGCCAAGATCGGGGCCTAGCGGGAGTAAGCGGGGAGCTGTTTTTT CASSQDRGLAGVSGELFF
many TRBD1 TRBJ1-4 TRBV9 TGTGCCAGCAGCGCAGGACAGGGGTGGGATAATGAAAAACTGTTTTTT CASSAGQGWDNEKLFF
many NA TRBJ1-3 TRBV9 TGTGCCAGCAGCGTAGCCCCTCCGGTGGGGTCTGGAAACACCATATATTTT CASSVAPPVGSGNTIYF
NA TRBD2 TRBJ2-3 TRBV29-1 TGCAGCCAAGATCTTACGGGGGGGTGGAATACGCAGTATTTT CSQDLTGGWNTQYF
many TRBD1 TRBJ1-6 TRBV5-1 TGCGCCAGCAGCTTGATTACAGGGGAACCCCTCCACTTT CASSLITGEPLHF
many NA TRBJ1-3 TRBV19 TGTGCCAGTAGTATGAATGGAAACACCATATATTTT CASSMNGNTIYF
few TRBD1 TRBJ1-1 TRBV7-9 TGTGCCAGCAGCTTAGCGTCGGGACAGGGTCCTGAAGCTTTCTTT CASSLASGQGPEAFF
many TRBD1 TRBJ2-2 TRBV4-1 TGCGCCAGCAGCCCCTACAGGGGGCCGAACACCGGGGAGCTGTTTTTT CASSPYRGPNTGELFF
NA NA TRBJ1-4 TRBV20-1 TGCAGTGCTAGGGATCCGGGACTAGTGAGGGAAAAACTGTTTTTT CSARDPGLVREKLFF
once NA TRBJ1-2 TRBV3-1 TGTGCCAGCAGCTCTCTGGCAGGGAACTATGGCTACACCTTC CASSSLAGNYGYTF
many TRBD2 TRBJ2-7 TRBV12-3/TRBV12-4 TGTGCCAGCAGTCAGACTAGCGGGATATCCTACGAGCAGTACTTC CASSQTSGISYEQYF
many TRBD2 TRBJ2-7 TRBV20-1 TGCAGTGCTAGAGACGGGACTAGCGGGTTCTCCTACGAGCAGTACTTC CSARDGTSGFSYEQYF
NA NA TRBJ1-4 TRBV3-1 TGTGCCAGCAGCCCACCTCAGGGTTTTAATGAAAAACTGTTTTTT CASSPPQGFNEKLFF
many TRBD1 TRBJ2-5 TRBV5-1 TGCGCCAGCAGCTTCGGGGGGACAGGGGGCGAGACCCAGTACTTC CASSFGGTGGETQYF
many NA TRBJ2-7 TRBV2 TGTGCCAGCAGTGTAGAGGTCCCTGTTTCCTACGAGCAGTACTTC CASSVEVPVSYEQYF
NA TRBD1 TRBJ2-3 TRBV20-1 TGCAGTGCTGGAGTACCGACAGGGTGGTACAATGAGCAGTATTTT CSAGVPTGWYNEQYF
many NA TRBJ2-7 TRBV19 TGTGCCAGTAGTCCCAACCAACTAGCCTACGAGCAGTACTTC CASSPNQLAYEQYF
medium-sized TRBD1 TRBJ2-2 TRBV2 TGTGCCAGCAGTGGACAGGGGAGGACCGGGGAGCTGTTTTTT CASSGQGRTGELFF
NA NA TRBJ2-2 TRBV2 TGTGCCAGCAGTGGAGGAGGCACCGGGGAGCTGTTTTTT CASSGGGTGELFF
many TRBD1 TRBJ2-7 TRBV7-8 TGTGCCAGCAGCTCGGGGACAGGGGGCGATAGTTACGAGCAGTACTTC CASSSGTGGDSYEQYF
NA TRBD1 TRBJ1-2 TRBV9 TGTGCCAGCAGCGTTCAGGGGGGGACTATCTATGGCTCCACCTTC CASSVQGGTIYGSTF
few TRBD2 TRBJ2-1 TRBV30 TGTGCCTGGAATGTACCGGTAGCGGGGTCACCGCACCTTGAGCAGTTCTTC CAWNVPVAGSPHLEQFF
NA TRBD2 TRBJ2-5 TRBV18 TGTGCCAGCTCGCCTAGACTAGCAGAAGAGACCCAGTACTTC CASSPRLAEETQYF
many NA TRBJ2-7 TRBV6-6 TGTGCCAGCAACCCTGGAGGGACCCGGACCTACGAGCAGTACTTC CASNPGGTRTYEQYF
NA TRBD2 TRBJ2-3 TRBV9 TGTGCCAGCAGCGTAGGGGCGGGACTACTCTACAATGAGCAGTATTTT CASSVGAGLLYNEQYF
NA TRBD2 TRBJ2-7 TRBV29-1 TGCGGCGTTGTGGGGTGGACTAGCGGTCCCTACGAGCAGTACTTC CGVVGWTSGPYEQYF
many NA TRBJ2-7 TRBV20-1 TGCAGTGCTCAAGACAGCACCTACGAGCAGTACTTC CSAQDSTYEQYF
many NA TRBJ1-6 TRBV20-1 TGCAGTGCTAGTGGAAGGGGCCGGGACGGAAATTCACCCCTCCACTTT CSASGRGRDGNSPLHF
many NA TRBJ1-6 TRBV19 TGTGCCAGTATCCTCCGGGACCCGGACTCACCCCTCCACTTT CASILRDPDSPLHF
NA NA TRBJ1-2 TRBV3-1 TGCGCCGGCAGCCAAGGACAGTTTTCATATGGCTACACCTTC CAGSQGQFSYGYTF
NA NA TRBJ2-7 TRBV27 TGTGCCAGCGGGCACGGCTCCTACGAGCAGTACTTC CASGHGSYEQYF
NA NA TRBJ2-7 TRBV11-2 TGTGCCAGCAGCGTCCGGGAAGCGAAACCACCCTACGAGCAGTACTTC CASSVREAKPPYEQYF
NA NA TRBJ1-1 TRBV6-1 TGTGCCAGCAGAACCGGGAGGAACACTGAAGCTTTCTTT CASRTGRNTEAFF
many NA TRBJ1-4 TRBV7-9 TGTGCCAGCAGCTTAGTCCGGGGGTCAAATGAAAAACTGTTTTTT CASSLVRGSNEKLFF
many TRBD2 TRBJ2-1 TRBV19 TGTGCCAGTCGTCCTAGCGGGGGCAATTTCAATGAGCAGTTCTTC CASRPSGGNFNEQFF
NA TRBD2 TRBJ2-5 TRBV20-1 TGCAGTGCTAGGGCTAGCGGCGGGGGGGGGAGAGAGACCCAGTACTTC CSARASGGGGRETQYF
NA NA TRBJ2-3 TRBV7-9 NA CASSFYICSAPRTSGGADTQYF
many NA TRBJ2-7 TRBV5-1 TGCGCCAGCAGCTTGGCCGGCCAGGATACCTACGAGCAGTACTTC CASSLAGQDTYEQYF
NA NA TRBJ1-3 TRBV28 TGTGCCACCACTGGAGCCGCAGGAAACACCATATATTTT CATTGAAGNTIYF
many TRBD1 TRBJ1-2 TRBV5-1 TGCGCCAGCAGCCCGGACAGGGTACTTCGGGGCGGCTACACCTTC CASSPDRVLRGGYTF
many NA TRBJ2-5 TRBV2 TGTGCCAGCAGTGGGACCGGGGCAAGGGAGACCCAGTACTTC CASSGTGARETQYF
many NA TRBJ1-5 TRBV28 TGTGCCAGCAGTCCGACGGGGTATGGCAATCAGCCCCAGCATTTT CASSPTGYGNQPQHF
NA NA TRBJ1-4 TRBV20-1 TGCAGTGCTTCGACTTTGGCTGGGGGAAAACTGTTTTTT CSASTLAGGKLFF
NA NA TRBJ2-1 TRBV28 TGTGCCAGCAGTCCTGACACCAGCTCCTACAATGAGCAGTTCTTC CASSPDTSSYNEQFF
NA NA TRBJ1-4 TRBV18 TGTGCCAGCTCACCAAGGGGGGCGCAGGCTAATGAAAAACTGTTTTTT CASSPRGAQANEKLFF
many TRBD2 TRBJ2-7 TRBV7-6 TGTGCCAGCAGCTTTTCAGCGGGAGATAGCGAGCAGTACTTC CASSFSAGDSEQYF
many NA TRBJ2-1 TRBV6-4 TGTGCCAGCAGTCCGATGGGGCTAGCCGACAATGAGCAGTTCTTC CASSPMGLADNEQFF
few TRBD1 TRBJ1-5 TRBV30 TGTGCCTGGAGTCGGCCTTGGAGGGGGCTTTATGGCAATCAGCCCCAGCATTTT CAWSRPWRGLYGNQPQHF
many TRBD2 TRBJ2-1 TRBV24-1 TGTGCCACCCTCGGGACTAGTAGCAATGAGCAGTTCTTC CATLGTSSNEQFF